This T cell receptor beta chain was obtained from a study of CD8+CD57+ T cells in acquired aplastic anemia. Across the study: On average, sorted CD4+ and CD8+ cells gave approximately 3.5 ug of DNA.

About this clonotype itself: Its antigen is still unknown.

V was trimmed by 8 bases and J by 6 bases, leaving 14 bases between them. Per the germline V gene, CDR1 is SEHNR and CDR2 is FQNEAQ (reference sequence). The CDR3 consists of 13 residues. Study-level points and caveats: Levels of CD8+ Simpson's diversity were not significantly distinct in patients versus controls. The study identified roughly 31 CD8+ CDR3 sequences shared by patients and controls.

Genomic DNA provided the template from which TCR beta VDJ and CDR3 profiles were obtained. TCRdb called the reads again in MiXCR, with one record for every CDR3 protein. The table lists 150,000 to 200,000 distinct CDR3 sequences, about 64% of them singletons. The chain couples TRBV7-9 to TRBJ2-1, with a tentative D call TRBD2 (6 bases). Sequenced sample: sorted CD4+, CD8+, or CD8+CD57+ T cells (not recorded which) from PBMCs. The TCR was taken from a human donor with severe aplastic anemia or a healthy control (not recorded which). This CDR3 reads CASLGAGANEQFF. CDR3 in DNA: TGTGCCAGCTTGGGAGCGGGCGCCAATGAGCAGTTCTTC.